Following are 18 T cell receptor beta chains from one sample sequenced in a study of cytomegalovirus exposure and HLA in healthy donors. The PCR used 60 Vbeta and 13 Jbeta primers. TCRdb keeps only in-frame clones here, not all; method: immunoSEQ multiplex PCR. This table has 110,000 to 150,000 clones, about 75% appearing once. Sequenced: PBMCs. Receptors were obtained from a man aged 25-40 years in good health and CMV-seronegative.

The CDR3 coding sequence is TGTGCCAGCAGCTTAGGACAGTCCTACGAGCAGTACTTC. It is translated as CASSLGQSYEQYF. V is TRBV11-2 and J is TRBJ2-7, with D maybe TRBD1 (5 bases). Between the trimmed V and J ends, which lost 1 base and 1 base, there was a span of 5 bases. The CDR3 is 13 amino acids. Germline V gene lookup returns CDR1 SGHAT and CDR2 FQNNGV. Full variable domain (missing parts from reference TRBV11-2 and TRBJ2-7): EAGVAQSPRYKIIEKRQSVAFWCNPISGHATLYWYQQILGQGPKLLIQFQNNGVVDDSQLPKDRFSAERLKGVDSTLKIQPAKLEDSAVYLCASSLGQSYEQYFGPGTRLTVT.

V gene TRBV5-1 combines with J gene TRBJ1-2, with TRBD1 identical over 9 bases. CDR3 size: 15 residues. Unmatched junction bases numbered 4, after V lost 0 bases and J lost 4 bases. Germline values: CDR1 SGHRS, CDR2 YFSETQ. The CDR3 loop is CASSLDRGRSYGYTF. In nucleotides, the CDR3 is TGCGCCAGCAGCTTGGACAGGGGGCGATCCTATGGCTACACCTTC.

The rearrangement joins TRBV5-4 to TRBJ2-5; TRBD1 might be the D (5 bases). V gave up 6 bases and J gave up 0 bases, with 12 bases separating them. The CDR3 sequence is 14 residues long. The germline gives CDR1 SGHNT, CDR2 YYREEE (reference sequence). CDR3 sequence (DNA): TGTGCCAGCACCCTTAAGGGGTACCAAGAGACCCAGTACTTC. It encodes CASTLKGYQETQYF.

This chain uses TRBV19 with TRBJ1-2; TRBD1 agrees at 7 bases. The ends lost 5 bases at V and 7 bases at J; junction bases unmatched: 16. CDR1 and CDR2 from the germline V gene are LNHDA and SQIVND (reference sequence). This CDR3 is built from 16 residues. The CDR3 DNA sequence: TGTGCCAGTAGTTACTACAGGGGCGCGGGGCCATCTGGCTACACCTTC. It specifies CASSYYRGAGPSGYTF.

The chain uses TRBV6-5 and TRBJ1-4, with a possible D match to TRBD1 (6 bases). Per germline, CDR1 MNHEY and CDR2 SVGAGI. The length of the CDR3 is 14 residues. Deletions cut 5 bases from V and 7 bases from J, with 14 bases between. The CDR3: CASSRTAYGEKLFF. The CDR3 coding sequence is TGTGCCAGCAGTCGGACAGCCTATGGTGAAAAACTGTTTTTT.

This clone was counted a single time. The chain carries TRBV28 and TRBJ1-2; the D gene is possibly TRBD1 (6 bases). Trimming removed 6 bases at V and 6 bases at J, with 14 bases between. Germline lookup yields CDR1 MDHEN and CDR2 SYDVKM. The length of the CDR3 is 13 residues. CDR3 DNA: TGTGCCAGCAGACCCCGAACAGGGAATGGCTACACCTTC. Its protein product is CASRPRTGNGYTF.

The V and J genes are TRBV11-2 and TRBJ2-2; 11 bases line up with TRBD2. Germline V gives CDR1 SGHAT, CDR2 FQNNGV. Trimming at V came to 6 bases and at J to 1 base, leaving 1 base not matched to a gene. The CDR3 has 15 amino acids. CDR3 amino acids: CASRGTSGNTGELFF. The CDR3 region has the DNA TGTGCCAGCAGAGGGACTAGCGGGAACACCGGGGAGCTGTTTTTT. The complete variable domain, with remaining parts taken from reference TRBV11-2 and TRBJ2-2, reads EAGVAQSPRYKIIEKRQSVAFWCNPISGHATLYWYQQILGQGPKLLIQFQNNGVVDDSQLPKDRFSAERLKGVDSTLKIQPAKLEDSAVYLCASRGTSGNTGELFFGEGSRLTVL.

This chain links TRBV4-2 with TRBJ1-3; 9 nucleotides match TRBD1. Germline lookup yields CDR1 LGHNA and CDR2 YNFKEQ. Germline trimming cut 0 bases from V and 1 base from J; bases unmatched to any gene: 7. The CDR3 has 18 residues. The CDR3 region has the DNA TGTGCCAGCAGCCAAGAGGGGGGGACAGGGTCTTCTGGAAACACCATATATTTT. Its protein is CASSQEGGTGSSGNTIYF.

This CDR3 reads CASSWIGTGGYEQYF. The CDR3 DNA follows: TGTGCCAGCAGTTGGATAGGGACAGGGGGCTACGAGCAGTACTTC. The genes are TRBV27 and TRBJ2-7; TRBD1 matches at 11 bases. Germline V gene lookup returns CDR1 MNHEY and CDR2 SMNVEV (reference sequence). J was trimmed by 3 bases and V by 4 bases; bases with no gene match: 5. The length of the CDR3 is 15 residues.

J is TRBJ2-2 and V is TRBV28; 7 bases agree with TRBD1. Trimming cost V 4 bases and J 4 bases; bases outside gene matches: 15. Germline V gene sequence: CDR1 MDHEN, CDR2 SYDVKM. The CDR3 spans 18 residues. This chain's CDR3 is CASSSQLGGAGGTGELFF. CDR3 coding DNA: TGTGCCAGCAGTTCCCAGCTAGGGGGCGCTGGAGGCACCGGGGAGCTGTTTTTT.

V is TRBV5-4 and J is TRBJ1-5; D possibly corresponds to TRBD1 (6 bases). Germline V gene sequence: CDR1 SGHNT, CDR2 YYREEE (reference sequence). Trimming took 4 bases from V and 4 from J, leaving 12 bases between them. This CDR3 comprises 14 residues. The CDR3 DNA is TGTGCCAGCAGCACGGACAGCTCAAATCAGCCCCAGCATTTT. Its translation: CASSTDSSNQPQHF.

This chain connects TRBV11-2 to TRBJ2-3, with no clear D. Germline-derived CDR1 and CDR2 are SGHAT and FQNNGV. V lost 1 base and J lost 5, with 7 bases in between. This CDR3 is built from 13 residues. The CDR3 sequence is CASSLVVKDTQYF. Written as DNA, the CDR3 is TGTGCCAGCAGCTTAGTTGTAAAAGATACGCAGTATTTT.

This chain connects TRBV6-5 to TRBJ2-7, with D perhaps matching TRBD1 (6 bases). Germline V gene data show CDR1 as MNHEY and CDR2 as SVGAGI. The CDR3 is made up of 12 amino acids. Between the trimmed V and J ends, which lost 6 bases and 7 bases, there was a span of 13 bases. The CDR3 DNA sequence: TGTGCCAGCAGGGAATTCGGGACAGAGCAGTACTTC. Encoded protein: CASREFGTEQYF.

The V call is TRBV28, the J call TRBJ2-5, with 9 nucleotides matching TRBD1. The trim removed 4 bases at V and 5 bases at J, leaving 8 bases unmatched. There are 15 residues in the CDR3. CDR1 MDHEN and CDR2 SYDVKM come from the germline V gene. The CDR3 reads CASSWGTGLWETQYF. The CDR3 DNA reads as TGTGCCAGCAGTTGGGGGACAGGGTTGTGGGAGACCCAGTACTTC.

This clone was found a few times. The chain joins TRBV27 to TRBJ1-5; D uncertain. In germline, CDR1 is MNHEY, CDR2 SMNVEV (reference sequence). The V end was cut by 6 bases, the J end by 0 bases, with 12 bases between. This CDR3 region has 15 residues. For the CDR3, the DNA is TGTGCCAGCAGGAAGACTGATTATAGCAATCAGCCCCAGCATTTT. It encodes CASRKTDYSNQPQHF.

The rearrangement joins TRBV5-1 to TRBJ2-3, with D possibly being TRBD1 (5 bases). Between the trimmed V and J ends, which lost 0 bases and 6 bases, there was a span of 23 bases. The germline V gene has CDR1 SGHRS and CDR2 YFSETQ. The CDR3 spans 18 residues. CDR3 residues: CASSLEGVGAVFGDTQYF. The CDR3 nucleotides read TGCGCCAGCAGCTTGGAGGGTGTAGGGGCGGTATTCGGGGATACGCAGTATTTT.

This clone turned up a few times. The chain is built from TRBV28 and TRBJ1-4; a possible D gene is TRBD1 (6 bases). Trimming took 6 bases from V and 7 from J, leaving 12 bases between them. This CDR3 comprises 13 residues. Germline values: CDR1 MDHEN, CDR2 SYDVKM. The CDR3 protein is CASSQGWAEKLFF. CDR3 in DNA: TGTGCCAGCAGCCAGGGGTGGGCTGAAAAACTGTTTTTT.

Comments on this clone: Distinct nucleotide sequences in the sample also encode this CDR3. The V call is TRBV11-3, the J call TRBJ2-7; TRBD2 is a possible D gene (5 bases). The CDR3 runs to 14 residues. Trimming stripped 1 base from V and 1 base from J, with 8 bases between. Germline V gene data show CDR1 as SGHNT and CDR2 as YENEEA. CDR3 sequence: CASSLGGSSYEQYF. The CDR3 nucleotides read TGTGCCAGCAGCTTAGGAGGGTCTTCCTACGAGCAGTACTTC.